The 11 T cell receptor beta chains in this list originate from one sample, sequenced in a study of cytomegalovirus exposure and HLA in healthy donors. Profiled with immunoSEQ multiplex PCR; TCRdb holds only in-frame clones, not every one. The table lists some 110,000 clones, 88% of them singletons. Sequencing input: PBMCs. The receptor set was obtained from a young man in good health and CMV-seropositive.

The chain couples TRBV4-1 to TRBJ1-4; tentatively, D is TRBD1 (6 bases). V lost 3 bases, J lost 8 bases, and 13 bases lay in between. Germline assignment: CDR1 MGHRA and CDR2 YSYEKL. The CDR3 is made up of 14 amino acids. Here the CDR3 reads CASSQQLQGEKLFF. The CDR3 DNA sequence: TGCGCCAGCAGCCAGCAACTCCAGGGGGAAAAACTGTTTTTT.

The chain recombines TRBV27 with TRBJ2-4; a possible D gene is TRBD1 (6 bases). The CDR3 runs to 15 residues. In germline, CDR1 is MNHEY, CDR2 SMNVEV (reference sequence). Trimming removed 8 bases at V and 0 bases at J, with 14 bases between. The CDR3 loop is CASGHRERAKNIQYF. CDR3 nucleotide sequence: TGTGCCAGCGGCCACAGGGAGAGAGCCAAAAACATTCAGTACTTC.

The CDR3 reads CASSGLDRAYQPQHF. CDR3 sequence (DNA): TGTGCCAGCAGTGGACTAGACAGGGCCTATCAGCCCCAGCATTTT. J is TRBJ1-5 and V is TRBV6-1; the match to TRBD1 covers 7 bases. CDR3 size: 15 residues. Trimming removed 4 bases from V and 5 bases from J; junction bases left unmatched: 8. Germline-derived CDR1 and CDR2 are MNHNS and SASEGT.

This chain connects TRBV5-6 to TRBJ1-1; TRBD1 matches 11 bases. The CDR3 is made up of 17 amino acids. V was clipped by 4 bases and J by 5 bases; unmatched bases: 13. Germline CDR1 SGHDT, CDR2 YYEEEE. For the CDR3, the DNA is TGTGCCAGCAGCCGTAATCTGGGACAGGGGGGTAGAACTGAAGCTTTCTTT. Translating it yields CASSRNLGQGGRTEAFF.

The CDR3 sequence is CASSQSDRTLYEQYF. CDR3 coding DNA: TGCGCCAGCAGCCAGAGCGACAGGACCCTCTACGAGCAGTACTTC. The genes are TRBV4-1 and TRBJ2-7; a weak D match, TRBD1 (6 bases). The CDR3 contains 15 residues. V gave up 3 bases and J gave up 3 bases, with 15 bases separating them. Germline V gene lookup returns CDR1 MGHRA and CDR2 YSYEKL.

Only one count was recorded for this clone. The chain is built from TRBV4-2 and TRBJ1-1; possibly TRBD1 for D (5 bases). From germline, CDR1 is LGHNA and CDR2 YNFKEQ. This CDR3 comprises 15 residues. Trimming removed 0 bases from V and 10 bases from J, with 18 bases in between. CDR3 in DNA: TGTGCCAGCAGCCAAGACCCCGGTGGGGGGACGGGAGCTTTCTTT. Translation: CASSQDPGGGTGAFF.

The chain links TRBV15 to TRBJ2-7; 8 nucleotides line up with TRBD2. J lost 4 bases, V lost 2 bases, and 4 bases had no gene match. The V gene's germline CDR1 is LNHNV and CDR2 YYDKDF (reference sequence). This CDR3 is 14 amino acids long. This CDR3 reads CATSRLAGGYEQYF. CDR3 bases: TGTGCCACCAGCAGACTAGCGGGCGGATACGAGCAGTACTTC.

The chain is built from TRBV5-6 and TRBJ2-1; 9 bases are a match to TRBD2. The CDR3 extends over 14 amino acids. Germline assignment: CDR1 SGHDT and CDR2 YYEEEE. The trim removed 2 bases at V and 6 bases at J, leaving 3 bases unmatched. The CDR3 DNA reads as TGTGCCAGCAGCTTAGGTAGCGGGGGCAATGAGCAGTTCTTC. This sequence encodes CASSLGSGGNEQFF.

The gene calls are TRBV4-1 and TRBJ1-4, with 8 bases that match TRBD1. Unmatched junction bases numbered 10, after V lost 4 bases and J lost 0 bases. The CDR3 extends over 18 amino acids. Germline V gives CDR1 MGHRA, CDR2 YSYEKL. For the CDR3, the DNA is TGCGCCAGCAGCCTCAAGCCCCTGGGACAGGCAACTAATGAAAAACTGTTTTTT. This codes for CASSLKPLGQATNEKLFF.

J is TRBJ2-3 and V is TRBV29-1, with 13 bases that match TRBD2. CDR1 is SQVTM and CDR2 is ANQGSEA in the germline V gene. Trimming took 4 bases from V and 3 from J; bases not matched to a gene: 7. This CDR3 is 16 amino acids long. CDR3 loop: CSVGPSTSGRTDTQYF. CDR3 coding DNA: TGCAGCGTTGGACCATCGACTAGCGGGAGGACAGATACGCAGTATTTT.

This chain uses TRBV2 with TRBJ2-1; TRBD2 aligns across 7 bases. V lost 6 bases, J lost 1 base, and 9 bases stayed unmatched. The CDR3 loop spans 16 amino acids. Germline CDR1 SNHLY, CDR2 FYNNEI. CDR3 sequence: CASSGRSGASYNEQFF. CDR3 nucleotides: TGTGCCAGCAGCGGAAGGAGCGGGGCTTCCTACAATGAGCAGTTCTTC.